This T cell receptor beta chain comes out of a study of cytomegalovirus exposure and HLA in healthy donors. Looking at the study overall: Approximately 180 million T cells yielded approximately 100 million unique TCR beta sequences, as an earlier analysis found. Drawn from HLA-typed donors, 80 million to 100 million unique TCRs were held in an early data release. Findings of the study overall: The productive fraction for most TCR beta V segments was about 87% or about 30% in an earlier analysis. Looking again later, the authors saw that most CMV-associated TCR beta chains seemed HLA-restricted.

Comment on this clone: As yet, its antigen is unknown.

Researchers ran the PCR with 60 Vbeta and 13 Jbeta primers. Profiled with immunoSEQ multiplex PCR; TCRdb holds only in-frame clones, not every one. This sample has fewer than 200,000 clones; less than 80% occur once, and the top ten carry around 0.74%. This receptor was taken from a woman in her thirties or forties in good health and CMV-seronegative. The sample comprised PBMCs.

This CDR3 is CASSLDPAAREQYF. For the CDR3, the DNA is TGTGCCAGCAGTCTAGACCCCGCCGCGAGGGAGCAGTACTTC. The V gene is TRBV11-2, the J gene TRBJ2-7; D is unclear. This CDR3 contains 14 residues. Germline V CDR1 and CDR2: SGHAT, FQNNGV. V shed 6 bases and J shed 7 bases, with 19 bases lying between them.